The 27 T cell receptor beta chains below were found in one sample sequenced in a study of T cell changes during pregnancy in multiple sclerosis. TCRdb's copy holds only in-frame clones and misses some; the assay was immunoSEQ multiplex PCR. The sample contains about 63,000 clones, approximately 94% of which appear only once. The starting material was CD8+ T cells from peripheral blood mononuclear cells, obtained in the second trimester of pregnancy. The receptors shown here come from a female donor with multiple sclerosis, enrolled in a pregnancy study.

V is TRBV21-1 and J is TRBJ2-1; TRBD2, the table's D call, lacks a check against the DNA. TRBV21-1 is described as a pseudogene. The CDR3 covers 17 residues. CDR3 in DNA: TGTGCCAGCAGCTCTCGACGGTTCAGCGGACCCTACCATGAGCAGTTCTTC. Amino acids: CASSSRRFSGPYHEQFF.

The chain employs TRBV28 and TRBJ2-3; 12 bases map to TRBD2. J gave up 5 bases and V 7 bases, and 7 bases lay outside the gene matches. Germline values: CDR1 MDHEN, CDR2 SYDVKM. The CDR3 is made up of 15 amino acids. The CDR3 nucleotides read TGTGCCAGCACCTCGGCGACTAGCGGGAGAGATACGCAGTATTTT. Translating it yields CASTSATSGRDTQYF.

CDR3 region: CASSSPISFSAGEVYNEQFF. CDR3 nucleotide sequence: TGTGCCAGCAGTTCACCTATCTCATTCTCAGCGGGAGAAGTTTACAATGAGCAGTTCTTC. V gene TRBV28 combines with J gene TRBJ2-1, with TRBD2 identical over 8 bases. The V segment lost 4 bases and the J segment 4 bases; nucleotides outside the gene matches: 21. Germline CDR1 is MDHEN and CDR2 is SYDVKM. CDR3 size: 20 residues.

This chain links TRBV28 with TRBJ1-1; D possibly corresponds to TRBD1 (5 bases). Germline V gene data show CDR1 as MDHEN and CDR2 as SYDVKM. The V and J ends lost 2 bases and 3 bases respectively, with 13 bases between them. The CDR3 is made up of 15 amino acids. The CDR3 is CASSLQGREDTEAFF. CDR3 nucleotides: TGTGCCAGCAGTTTACAGGGTAGGGAGGACACTGAAGCTTTCTTT.

V usage is TRBV11-2 and J usage is TRBJ2-3, with no clear D. Germline V gives CDR1 SGHAT, CDR2 FQNNGV. This CDR3 is 14 amino acids long. Trimming left V 3 bases short and J 0 bases short, with 7 bases between. CDR3 sequence (DNA): TGTGCCAGCAGCTTGGAGATTAGCACAGATACGCAGTATTTT. Translating it yields CASSLEISTDTQYF.

V is TRBV4-3 and J is TRBJ2-2; the D gene is possibly TRBD2 (5 bases). V was cut by 0 bases and J by 5 bases, with 13 bases left in between. Germline V gene lookup returns CDR1 LGHNA and CDR2 YSLEER. The CDR3 loop spans 16 amino acids. The CDR3 here is CASSQEGGRVTGELFF. As DNA, the CDR3 is TGCGCCAGCAGCCAAGAGGGCGGGCGGGTAACCGGGGAGCTGTTTTTT.

DNA of the CDR3: TGTGCCAGTAGTGTAGGACTGCCCAATGAGCAGTTCTTC. Its protein product is CASSVGLPNEQFF. This chain connects TRBV19 to TRBJ2-1; tentatively, D is TRBD2 (5 bases). Germline CDR1 reads LNHDA; CDR2 reads SQIVND (reference sequence). The germline V and J ends were trimmed by 5 bases and 6 bases, with 11 bases remaining between them. This CDR3 is built from 13 residues.

The chain employs TRBV19 and TRBJ2-7, with D possibly TRBD1 on 7 matching bases. Germline CDR1 reads LNHDA; CDR2 reads SQIVND (reference sequence). The V gene lost 0 bases and the J gene lost 0 bases, with 15 bases spanning the gap. The CDR3 covers 17 residues. The CDR3 region is CASSIDGGGIYSYEQYF. In DNA form, the CDR3 reads TGTGCCAGTAGTATAGACGGAGGGGGCATCTACTCCTACGAGCAGTACTTC.

V gene TRBV19 combines with J gene TRBJ2-2, with 8 positions matching TRBD1. Trimming removed 4 bases from V and 0 bases from J; junction bases left unmatched: 4. In germline, CDR1 is LNHDA, CDR2 SQIVND (reference sequence). There are 16 residues in the CDR3. The CDR3 DNA reads as TGTGCCAGTAGTACTCAGACAGGGGCGAACACCGGGGAGCTGTTTTTT. Residues: CASSTQTGANTGELFF.

The rearrangement links TRBV4-1 to TRBJ2-7, with 14 bases that match TRBD2. This CDR3 has 19 amino acids. Germline assignment: CDR1 MGHRA and CDR2 YSYEKL. After removal of 0 bases from V and 3 bases from J, the junction contained 10 bases not matched to a gene. The CDR3, as DNA: TGCGCCAGCAGCCAAGACTCCTCAAGACTAGCGGGAGGGAGCTACGAGCAGTACTTC. Its protein is CASSQDSSRLAGGSYEQYF.

This clone was seen only once. This chain connects TRBV2 to TRBJ2-5; 8 bases match TRBD1. The germline V gene encodes CDR1 SNHLY and CDR2 FYNNEI. This CDR3 spans 17 amino acids. Trimming at V came to 2 bases and at J to 7 bases, leaving 15 bases not matched to a gene. The CDR3 DNA is TGTGCCAGCAGTGAAAGGAGGACAGGGAATCGCGGCGGGACCCAGTACTTC. Translated, it gives CASSERRTGNRGGTQYF.

J is TRBJ2-6 and V is TRBV4-1; possibly TRBD2 for D (6 bases). V was trimmed by 3 bases and J by 2 bases, leaving 20 bases between them. CDR1 is MGHRA, CDR2 YSYEKL, per germline. The CDR3 is made up of 19 amino acids. CDR3 amino acids: CASSQDPGDIKAGANVLTF. The CDR3 bases are TGCGCCAGCAGCCAGGATCCGGGGGATATAAAGGCTGGGGCCAACGTCCTGACTTTC.

The chain uses TRBV6-1 and TRBJ1-3; D is ambiguous. Germline V gene data show CDR1 as MNHNS and CDR2 as SASEGT. Deletions cut 2 bases from V and 4 bases from J, with 6 bases between. This CDR3 contains 13 residues. For the CDR3, the DNA is TGTGCCAGCAGTGAATTGGGCGGAAACACCATATATTTT. It yields the protein CASSELGGNTIYF.

The chain carries TRBV2 and TRBJ2-7; TRBD1 matches at 10 bases. Germline V lookup: CDR1 SNHLY, CDR2 FYNNEI. This CDR3 comprises 14 residues. The junction had 6 bases not matched to a gene; V was cut back by 7 bases and J by 3 bases. The CDR3 bases are TGTGCCAGCAAAGGGACAGGGGATGACTACGAGCAGTACTTC. It yields the protein CASKGTGDDYEQYF. Filled out from reference TRBV2 and TRBJ2-7, the complete variable domain reads EPEVTQTPSHQVTQMGQEVILRCVPISNHLYFYWYRQILGQKVEFLVSFYNNEISEKSEIFDDQFSVERPDGSNFTLKIRSTKLEDSAMYFCASKGTGDDYEQYFGPGTRLTVT.

The V gene is TRBV4-1, the J gene TRBJ2-7; D may be TRBD1 (6 bases). This CDR3 has 13 amino acids. V dropped 5 bases and J dropped 3 bases, with 11 bases sitting between them. Germline V lookup: CDR1 MGHRA, CDR2 YSYEKL. The CDR3 here is CASSYRDNYEQYF. The CDR3 DNA is TGCGCCAGCAGCTACCGGGACAACTACGAGCAGTACTTC.

The table lists this clone with a count of one. The chain is built from TRBV9 and TRBJ2-3, with 11 bases lining up with TRBD1. Germline V lookup: CDR1 SGDLS, CDR2 YYNGEE. The CDR3 extends over 18 amino acids. V shed 3 bases and J 5 bases; nucleotides not matched to a gene: 14. CDR3 nucleotide sequence: TGTGCCAGCAGCGACCGGGACAGGGGGGTTCTGGGTGAAGATACGCAGTATTTT. Its translation: CASSDRDRGVLGEDTQYF. Looking up the rest from reference TRBV9 and TRBJ2-3 gives the full variable domain: DSGVTQTPKHLITATGQRVTLRCSPRSGDLSVYWYQQSLDQGLQFLIQYYNGEERAKGNILERFSAQQFPDLHSELNLSSLELGDSALYFCASSDRDRGVLGEDTQYFGPGTRLTVL.

The rearrangement links TRBV28 to TRBJ1-1, with a tentative D call TRBD1 (6 bases). The CDR3 has 12 residues. V was cut by 3 bases and J by 8 bases, with 10 bases left in between. Germline lookup yields CDR1 MDHEN and CDR2 SYDVKM. Here the CDR3 reads CASSFGQSEAFF. DNA for the CDR3: TGTGCCAGCAGTTTCGGACAGTCAGAAGCTTTCTTT. Filled out from reference TRBV28 and TRBJ1-1, the complete variable domain reads DVKVTQSSRYLVKRTGEKVFLECVQDMDHENMFWYRQDPGLGLRLIYFSYDVKMKEKGDIPEGYSVSREKKERFSLILESASTNQTSMYLCASSFGQSEAFFGQGTRLTVV.

V usage is TRBV28 and J usage is TRBJ1-1; 9 bases line up with TRBD1. The length of the CDR3 is 16 residues. CDR1 and CDR2 (germline): MDHEN, SYDVKM. Losses at the gene ends were 6 bases for V and 2 bases for J; bases not matched to a gene: 10. The CDR3 loop is CASSHTGTGINTEAFF. CDR3 in DNA: TGTGCCAGCAGCCATACCGGGACAGGGATTAACACTGAAGCTTTCTTT.

This clone was found once. The rearrangement uses TRBV28 and TRBJ2-7, with 9 positions matching TRBD1. CDR3 size: 15 residues. The trim removed 5 bases at V and 5 bases at J, leaving 10 bases unmatched. Germline V CDR1 and CDR2: MDHEN, SYDVKM. CDR3 residues: CASSQRTGGRDEQYF. The CDR3 bases are TGTGCCAGCAGTCAGCGTACAGGGGGCCGAGACGAGCAGTACTTC.

The genes are TRBV4-1 and TRBJ2-5, with 13 bases identical to TRBD2. The trim removed 4 bases at V and 5 bases at J, leaving 4 bases unmatched. CDR1 and CDR2 (germline): MGHRA, YSYEKL. The CDR3 is 15 amino acids. CDR3 bases: TGCGCCAGCAGCCCCGGGACTAGCGGGATGGAGACCCAGTACTTC. This sequence encodes CASSPGTSGMETQYF.

DNA of the CDR3: TGTGCCAGCTCACCCATGGGACAGTTATACAATGAGCAGTTCTTC. It is translated as CASSPMGQLYNEQFF. This rearrangement joins TRBV18 to TRBJ2-1; TRBD1 matches 7 bases. J gave up 4 bases and V 3 bases, and 6 bases lay outside the gene matches. This CDR3 has 15 amino acids. Looked up from germline, CDR1 is KGHSH and CDR2 is LQKENI.

The CDR3 DNA sequence: TGCAGCGTTGTGTCTTCGGGGGATGGGCTAGCGGGAGTTACGCAGTATTTT. Protein product: CSVVSSGDGLAGVTQYF. The chain couples TRBV29-1 to TRBJ2-3; 10 nucleotides align to TRBD2. J was trimmed by 8 bases and V by 4 bases; bases with no gene match: 18. CDR1 is SQVTM, CDR2 ANQGSEA, per germline. The CDR3 sequence is 17 residues long.

DNA of the CDR3: TGTGCCAGCAGCGGGCCCTTCCCCAACGAGCAGTACTTC. Translation: CASSGPFPNEQYF. The V and J genes are TRBV14 and TRBJ2-7; D ambiguous. V was trimmed by 5 bases and J by 5 bases, leaving 13 bases between them. Germline CDR1 SGHDN, CDR2 FVKESK. CDR3 size: 13 residues.

This clone was detected only once. The chain couples TRBV19 to TRBJ2-7, with 7 bases matching TRBD1. V shed 5 bases and J 0 bases; nucleotides not matched to a gene: 10. Germline loops: CDR1 LNHDA, CDR2 SQIVND (reference sequence). This CDR3 is 16 amino acids long. The CDR3 DNA is TGTGCCAGTAGTGACCAACAGGGGAGTTACTCCTACGAGCAGTACTTC. It translates to CASSDQQGSYSYEQYF.

The V gene is TRBV27, the J gene TRBJ2-3; TRBD1 matches at 9 bases. Unmatched junction bases numbered 13, after V lost 6 bases and J lost 3 bases. The CDR3 consists of 17 residues. Germline loops: CDR1 MNHEY, CDR2 SMNVEV (reference sequence). The CDR3 DNA follows: TGTGCCAGCAGCTTAGGGATGGGACAGGGTCCTACAGATACGCAGTATTTT. Protein product: CASSLGMGQGPTDTQYF.

This CDR3 is CASSSLAGVYEQYF. DNA of the CDR3: TGTGCCAGCAGCTCACTAGCGGGAGTCTACGAGCAGTACTTC. The V and J genes are TRBV7-9 and TRBJ2-7, with 11 bases fitting TRBD2. The germline gives CDR1 SEHNR, CDR2 FQNEAQ (reference sequence). V shed 4 bases and J 3 bases; nucleotides not matched to a gene: 2. This CDR3 contains 14 residues.

The V call is TRBV19, the J call TRBJ1-5; TRBD1 matches 7 bases. With V trimmed by 2 bases and J by 6 bases, 7 bases remained unmatched. The germline V gene encodes CDR1 LNHDA and CDR2 SQIVND (reference sequence). The CDR3 loop spans 15 amino acids. The CDR3 spells CASSILRDRPQPQHF. The CDR3 DNA follows: TGTGCCAGTAGTATATTGAGGGACAGACCTCAGCCCCAGCATTTT.